This TCR beta chain was obtained from a study of CD8 T cells in ankylosing spondylitis. As concerns this clonotype: Its antigen is still unknown.

Trimming removed 4 bases at V and 8 bases at J, with 15 bases between. The CDR3 spans 15 residues. Germline V gene sequence: CDR1 KGHSH, CDR2 LQKENI. Molecular-barcoded quantitative 5'-RACE produced these TCR beta libraries. One entry per CDR3 protein, called by TCRdb with MiXCR from the 5' RACE reads. The sample shows about 700,000 distinct CDR3 sequences, around 17% of them seen only once. Study outcomes and limitations: The authors found the disease-linked clones to be CD8+ and relatively rare in peripheral blood. Ankylosing spondylitis blood seemed to carry a telltale TCR beta motif made of under ten highly homologous variants.

The receptor was derived from a male donor with ankylosing spondylitis. Sequenced input: blood, either unsorted or a sorted T cell fraction (not recorded which). The rearrangement joins TRBV18 to TRBJ1-6, with D perhaps matching TRBD1 (5 bases). The CDR3 DNA reads TGTGCCAGCTCACAAACAGCAAGCAGGGATTCACCCCTCCACTTT. The encoded protein is CASSQTASRDSPLHF.